The present entry profiles one TCR beta chain with its context. Its matching antigen is unknown. V was clipped by 10 bases and J by 2 bases, with 18 bases between them. The CDR3 loop spans 14 amino acids. Germline-derived CDR1 and CDR2 are ENHRY and SYGVKD. Diagnoses rested on clinical symptoms, serum thyroxine and TRAb, thyroid ultrasound and orbital computed tomography. Using RNA transcripts as the source, TCR beta CDR3 regions were amplified. Primed by the HTBI set, a first-round RT-PCR was run on the TCR CDR3. TCRdb reprocessed the multiplex PCR reads with MiXCR, giving one entry per CDR3 protein. The sample lists about 640,000 distinct CDR3 sequences; just under 45% were seen once. These data come from a study of T cells in Graves' hyperthyroidism and ophthalmopathy. Regarding the study as a whole: Appearing also in blood were most of the thyroid clonotypes expanded above 0.001.

The chain recombines TRBV10-3 with TRBJ2-7, with a weak D call TRBD2 (6 bases). The source of this sequence is an adult man with Graves' disease, either hyperthyroidism or ophthalmopathy (not recorded which). Material for sequencing was peripheral blood or thyroid tissue (not recorded which). CDR3 sequence (DNA): TGTGCCAGCAGCTTCTCCGGACTACCCTACGAGCAGTACTTC. Translated: CASSFSGLPYEQYF.